This T cell receptor (beta chain) was observed in a study of beta chain features in type 1 diabetes. This clone appeared a few times. Its antigen remains unidentified. Findings of the study overall: There was a moderate but significant shortening of TCRB CDR3s in all four CD4+ subsets of Type 1 diabetes patients.

Expressed TCRB transcripts were sequenced after all isolated RNA was converted to cDNA. The table came from immunoSEQ multiplex PCR; TCRdb's copy has only in-frame clones and leaves some out. The sample lists roughly 50,000 clones, under 55% occurring once. V was pared by 5 bases and J by 6 bases, with 23 bases between. The CDR3 is 16 amino acids. The V gene's germline CDR1 is SEHNR and CDR2 FQNEAQ (reference sequence). The sequenced material came from Tregs from blood. The TCR originated in a man aged 30 to 45 with type 1 diabetes. This sequence joins TRBV7-9 and TRBJ2-7; the D gene is possibly TRBD2 (6 bases). In DNA, the CDR3 is TGTGCCAGCAGCCCGTCTAGCGCCGCGGGTTTAGGCGAGCAGTACTTC. Translation: CASSPSSAAGLGEQYF.